One T cell receptor (beta chain) is described in this entry. The data originate from a study of OX40 agonist ivuxolimab in advanced cancers. Overall study context: A mean age of approximately 58 years, range roughly 20 to 79, was recorded, and over 65% were male. Three patients had partial responses: one hepatocellular carcinoma, two cutaneous melanoma.

Germline V gives CDR1 MDHEN, CDR2 SYDVKM. The V gene end was trimmed by 6 bases and the J gene end by 1 base; junction bases not matched to a gene: 1. CDR3 length: 13 amino acids. The assay was immunoSEQ multiplex PCR, and TCRdb's table has in-frame clones only and misses some. Of about 70,000 clones in the sample, 86% were seen once. The sequencing here drew on CD4+ or CD8+ T cells sorted from blood, taken in a trial of the OX40 agonist ivuxolimab. V is TRBV28 and J is TRBJ1-1, with 8 bases that match TRBD1. The TCR sequence derives from an adult with an advanced solid tumor such as melanoma, head and neck, liver or kidney cancer. The CDR3 is CASRGTGNTEAFF. CDR3 nucleotides: TGTGCCAGCAGGGGGACAGGGAACACTGAAGCTTTCTTT.